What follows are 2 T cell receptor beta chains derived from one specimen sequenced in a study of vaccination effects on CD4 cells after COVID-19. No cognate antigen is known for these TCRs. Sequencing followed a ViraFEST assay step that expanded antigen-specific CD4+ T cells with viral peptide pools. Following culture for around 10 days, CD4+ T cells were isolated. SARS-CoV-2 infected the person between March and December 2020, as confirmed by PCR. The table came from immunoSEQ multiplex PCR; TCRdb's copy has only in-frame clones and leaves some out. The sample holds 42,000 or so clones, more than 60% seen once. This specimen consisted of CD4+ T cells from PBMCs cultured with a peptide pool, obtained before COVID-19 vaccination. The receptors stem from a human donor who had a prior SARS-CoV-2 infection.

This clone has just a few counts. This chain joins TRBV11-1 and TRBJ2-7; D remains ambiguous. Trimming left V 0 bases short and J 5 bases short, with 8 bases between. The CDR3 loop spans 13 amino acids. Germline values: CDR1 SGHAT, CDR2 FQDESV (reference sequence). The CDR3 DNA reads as TGTGCCAGCAGCTTAGCATCCCAGGACGAGCAGTACTTC. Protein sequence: CASSLASQDEQYF.

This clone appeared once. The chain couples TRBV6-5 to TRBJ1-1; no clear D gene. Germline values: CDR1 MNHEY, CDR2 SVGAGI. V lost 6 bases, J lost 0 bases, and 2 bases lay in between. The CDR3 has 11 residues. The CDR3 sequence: CASRMNTEAFF. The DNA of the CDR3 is TGTGCCAGCAGAATGAACACTGAAGCTTTCTTT.